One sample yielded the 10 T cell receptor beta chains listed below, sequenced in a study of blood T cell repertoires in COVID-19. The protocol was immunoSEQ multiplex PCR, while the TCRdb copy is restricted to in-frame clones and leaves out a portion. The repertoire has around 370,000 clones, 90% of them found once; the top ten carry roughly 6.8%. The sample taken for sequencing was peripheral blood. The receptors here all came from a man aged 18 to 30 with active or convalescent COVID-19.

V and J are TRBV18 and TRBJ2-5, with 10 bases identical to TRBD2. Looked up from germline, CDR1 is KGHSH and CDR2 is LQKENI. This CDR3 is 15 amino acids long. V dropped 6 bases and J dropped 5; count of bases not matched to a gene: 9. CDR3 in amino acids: CASSKPGLASETQYF. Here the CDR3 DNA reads TGTGCCAGCTCGAAGCCGGGACTAGCGTCGGAGACCCAGTACTTC.

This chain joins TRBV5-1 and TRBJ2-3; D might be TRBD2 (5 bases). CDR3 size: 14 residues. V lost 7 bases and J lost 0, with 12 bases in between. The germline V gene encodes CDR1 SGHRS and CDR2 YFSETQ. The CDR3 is CASGLTASTDTQYF. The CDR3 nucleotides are TGCGCCAGCGGACTTACCGCTAGCACAGATACGCAGTATTTT.

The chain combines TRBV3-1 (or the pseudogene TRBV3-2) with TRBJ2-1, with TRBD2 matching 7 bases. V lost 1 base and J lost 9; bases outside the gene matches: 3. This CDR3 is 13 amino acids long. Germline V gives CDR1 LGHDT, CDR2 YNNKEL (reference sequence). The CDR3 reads CASSQAGGGEQFF. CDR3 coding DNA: TGTGCCAGCAGCCAAGCGGGAGGCGGTGAGCAGTTCTTC.

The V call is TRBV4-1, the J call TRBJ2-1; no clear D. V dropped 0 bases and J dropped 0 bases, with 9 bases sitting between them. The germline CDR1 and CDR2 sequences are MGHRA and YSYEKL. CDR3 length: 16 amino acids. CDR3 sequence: CASSQDSKSSYNEQFF. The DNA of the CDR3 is TGCGCCAGCAGCCAAGATTCAAAGAGCTCCTACAATGAGCAGTTCTTC.

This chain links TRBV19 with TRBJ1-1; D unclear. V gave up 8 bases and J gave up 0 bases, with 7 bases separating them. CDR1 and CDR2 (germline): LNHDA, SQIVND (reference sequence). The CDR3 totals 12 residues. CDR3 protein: CASSEMNTEAFF. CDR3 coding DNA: TGTGCCAGTTCAGAAATGAACACTGAAGCTTTCTTT.

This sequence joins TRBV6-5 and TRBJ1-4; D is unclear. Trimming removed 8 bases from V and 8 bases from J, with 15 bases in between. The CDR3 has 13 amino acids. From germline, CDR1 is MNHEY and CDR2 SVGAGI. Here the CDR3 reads CASFRHPGEKLFF. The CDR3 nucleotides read TGTGCCAGCTTTAGACATCCGGGAGAAAAACTGTTTTTT.

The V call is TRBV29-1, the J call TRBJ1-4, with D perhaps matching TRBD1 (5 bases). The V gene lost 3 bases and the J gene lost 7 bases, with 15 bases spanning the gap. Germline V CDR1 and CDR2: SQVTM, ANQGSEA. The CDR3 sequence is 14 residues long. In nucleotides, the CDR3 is TGCAGCGTTGACCGCGGGGGTGGTGTTGAAAAACTGTTTTTT. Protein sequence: CSVDRGGGVEKLFF. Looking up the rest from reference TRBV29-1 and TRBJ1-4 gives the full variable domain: SAVISQKPSRDICQRGTSLTIQCQVDSQVTMMFWYRQQPGQSLTLIATANQGSEATYESGFVIDKFPISRPNLTFSTLTVSNMSPEDSSIYLCSVDRGGGVEKLFFGSGTQLSVL.

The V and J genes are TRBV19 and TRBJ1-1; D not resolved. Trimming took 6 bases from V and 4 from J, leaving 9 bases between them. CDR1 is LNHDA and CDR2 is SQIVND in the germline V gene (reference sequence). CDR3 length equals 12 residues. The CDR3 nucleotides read TGTGCCAGTAGCCCGACTGGCACTGAAGCTTTCTTT. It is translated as CASSPTGTEAFF.

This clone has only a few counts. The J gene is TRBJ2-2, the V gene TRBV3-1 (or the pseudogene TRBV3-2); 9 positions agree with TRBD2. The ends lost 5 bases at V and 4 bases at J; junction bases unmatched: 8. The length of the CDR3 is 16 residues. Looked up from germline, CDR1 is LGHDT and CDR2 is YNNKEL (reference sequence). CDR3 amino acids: CASSNGGTSSTGELFF. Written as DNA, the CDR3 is TGTGCCAGCAGCAACGGTGGGACTAGCAGCACCGGGGAGCTGTTTTTT.

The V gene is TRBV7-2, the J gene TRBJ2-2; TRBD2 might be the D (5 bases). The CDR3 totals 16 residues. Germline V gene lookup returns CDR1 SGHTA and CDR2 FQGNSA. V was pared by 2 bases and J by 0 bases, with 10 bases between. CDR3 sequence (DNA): TGTGCCAGCAGCTTATTCGGGAACGCGAACACCGGGGAGCTGTTTTTT. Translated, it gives CASSLFGNANTGELFF.